These T cell receptor beta chains were read from a single sample in a study of shared clonotypes between healthy human individuals. The repertoire was sequenced with immunoSEQ multiplex PCR; TCRdb's copy has only in-frame clones and lacks some. The data contain about 990,000 clones, roughly 74% of them singletons. Sequencing was carried out using memory CD4+ T cells from PBMCs. The receptors stem from a man between 18 and 35 years old in good health. Some clones in this sample may be carry-over from other donors' samples. Each CDR3 is given with its conserved first and last residue. D genes are given only for firm matches. Clone size is stated in some rows and not others, as once, few, many or a class when expanded.

v_gene,d_gene,j_gene,abundance,CDR3aa,CDR3nt
TRBV19,.,TRBJ2-1,.,CASSIMEQEQFF,TGTGCCAGTAGTATAATGGAGCAGGAGCAGTTCTTC
TRBV27,.,TRBJ2-7,.,CASSFKGQGPYEQYF,TGTGCCAGCAGTTTTAAGGGCCAGGGGCCCTACGAGCAGTACTTC
TRBV2,.,TRBJ2-2,.,CASTLRGGTGELFF,TGTGCCAGCACCCTAAGGGGGGGCACCGGGGAGCTGTTTTTT
TRBV7-3,.,TRBJ2-2,once,CASSFNSAGLTGELFF,TGTGCCAGCAGCTTCAATTCTGCAGGGCTCACCGGGGAGCTGTTTTTT
TRBV2,.,TRBJ2-2,once,CAGWVEGPAYSTGELFF,TGTGCCGGGTGGGTGGAGGGACCCGCATATTCCACCGGGGAGCTGTTTTTT
TRBV18,.,TRBJ1-1,.,CASSFSGENTEAFF,TGTGCCAGCTCATTCTCAGGGGAAAACACTGAAGCTTTCTTT
TRBV5-1,.,TRBJ2-2,.,CASSLVPQGNTGELFF,TGCGCCAGCAGCTTGGTACCTCAGGGTAACACCGGGGAGCTGTTTTTT
TRBV4-2,TRBD1,TRBJ2-3,.,CASSQAGQGNTQYF,TGTGCCAGCAGCCAAGCCGGACAGGGGAATACGCAGTATTTT
TRBV18,TRBD1,TRBJ2-2,.,CASSPSGGWGTGELFF,TGTGCCAGCTCACCTTCAGGGGGCTGGGGCACCGGGGAGCTGTTTTTT
TRBV7-8,.,TRBJ1-2,.,CASSLDTPNYGYTF,TGTGCCAGCAGCTTAGACACTCCAAACTATGGCTACACCTTC
TRBV7-9,.,TRBJ1-2,.,CASSLEGTFYGYTF,TGTGCCAGCAGCTTAGAAGGGACATTCTATGGCTACACCTTC
TRBV5-5,TRBD1,TRBJ1-5,.,CASSLALTGDGNQPQHF,TGTGCCAGCAGCTTGGCCTTGACAGGGGACGGCAATCAGCCCCAGCATTTT
TRBV19,.,TRBJ1-2,.,CASSFPGQRVSYGYTF,TGTGCCAGTAGTTTCCCCGGACAGCGAGTTTCCTATGGCTACACCTTC
TRBV29-1,.,TRBJ2-7,.,CSPDLWGQRRYEQYF,TGCAGCCCAGACCTTTGGGGCCAGCGAAGATACGAGCAGTACTTC
TRBV20-1,.,TRBJ1-2,.,CSASGGDGYTF,TGCAGTGCTAGTGGGGGGGATGGCTACACCTTC
TRBV11-2,TRBD2,TRBJ2-3,.,CASSPRDGRGDTQYF,TGTGCCAGCAGCCCTAGGGACGGGCGGGGGGATACGCAGTATTTT
TRBV29-1,.,TRBJ1-1,.,CSVDYGTGNTEAFF,TGCAGCGTTGATTACGGGACGGGGAACACTGAAGCTTTCTTT
TRBV28,TRBD1,TRBJ1-5,.,CANSPKDRGDQPQHF,TGTGCCAACTCACCTAAGGACAGGGGTGATCAGCCCCAGCATTTT
TRBV7-9,TRBD1,TRBJ1-1,.,CASSLRTGGMNTEAFF,TGTGCCAGCAGCTTACGGACAGGGGGGATGAACACTGAAGCTTTCTTT
TRBV2,.,TRBJ2-7,.,CASRRTYEQYF,TGTGCCAGCAGGAGGACATACGAGCAGTACTTC
TRBV6-1,.,TRBJ1-4,.,CASSADGPNEKLFF,TGTGCCAGCAGTGCGGACGGCCCTAATGAAAAACTGTTTTTT
TRBV6-5,.,TRBJ1-1,.,CASSYQGQGNTEAFF,TGTGCCAGCAGTTACCAGGGGCAGGGGAACACTGAAGCTTTCTTT
TRBV5-1,TRBD1,TRBJ2-3,.,CASSPGQPTDTQYF,TGCGCCAGCAGCCCGGGACAGCCTACAGATACGCAGTATTTT
TRBV5-4,.,TRBJ1-4,.,CASSSGGATNEKLFF,TGTGCCAGCAGCTCGGGGGGAGCAACTAATGAAAAACTGTTTTTT
TRBV20-1,.,TRBJ2-5,.,CSVGGEETQYF,TGCAGTGTAGGTGGGGAAGAGACCCAGTACTTC
TRBV2,TRBD1,TRBJ2-2,.,CASSGGQGNTGELFF,TGTGCCAGCAGTGGCGGACAGGGAAACACCGGGGAGCTGTTTTTT
TRBV5-1,TRBD2,TRBJ2-5,.,CASMGGQRGETQYF,TGCGCCAGCATGGGAGGACAGCGGGGGGAGACCCAGTACTTC
TRBV5-1,.,TRBJ2-1,.,CASSFADNEQFF,TGCGCCAGCAGCTTTGCCGACAATGAGCAGTTCTTC
TRBV21-1,.,TRBJ2-7,.,CASPWWGGGPYEQYF,TGTGCCAGCCCGTGGTGGGGCGGGGGGCCTTACGAGCAGTACTTC
TRBV7-2,TRBD2,TRBJ2-3,.,CASTRTSGTVSDTQYF,TGTGCCAGCACCCGGACTAGCGGGACTGTGTCTGATACGCAGTATTTT
TRBV5-1,.,TRBJ1-2,many,CASSLGGDYGYTF,TGCGCCAGCAGCTTGGGGGGCGACTATGGCTACACCTTC
TRBV2,.,TRBJ2-5,.,CASSVAQETQYF,TGTGCCAGCAGTGTAGCCCAAGAGACCCAGTACTTC